These T cell receptor beta chains were read from a single sample in a study of cytomegalovirus exposure and HLA in healthy donors. The repertoire was sequenced with immunoSEQ multiplex PCR; TCRdb's copy has only in-frame clones and lacks some. Seen here are 150,000 to 250,000 clones, roughly four fifths observed once, and the top ten hold 0.075% to 0.1%. Sequencing used PBMCs. The receptors originated from a boy between 2 and 10 years old in good health and CMV-seronegative. The CDR3 runs from the conserved cysteine through the conserved F or W. Fields, in order: J gene, clone size, V gene, D gene, CDR3 DNA, CDR3 protein. A D gene is named only where the DNA matches it firmly. Clone size, where shown, is once, few, many, or a class for clones that have expanded.

>TRBJ1-2|.|TRBV19|TRBD1
TGTGCCAGTAGTGACCGGGACAGGGTTTTACGAGGCTACACCTTC
CASSDRDRVLRGYTF
>TRBJ2-5|.|TRBV25-1|TRBD2
TGTGCCACCGCCATAGCGGGCCCACAAGAGACCCAGTACTTC
CATAIAGPQETQYF
>TRBJ2-7|.|TRBV7-2|.
TGTGCCAGCAGCTTAGCGCGCGGGGCGACCTACGAGCAGTACTTC
CASSLARGATYEQYF
>TRBJ2-3|.|TRBV19|.
TGTGCCAGTAGTATCTTGGGCAGGAGGGAAGATACGCAGTATTTT
CASSILGRREDTQYF
>TRBJ2-7|.|TRBV9|.
TGTGCCAGCAGCGTAGTTGGCAGTTCGGGTGAGCAGTACTTC
CASSVVGSSGEQYF
>TRBJ2-7|.|TRBV2|.
TGTGCCAGCAGTGACCCGACCCGGGGCTCCTACGAGCAGTACTTC
CASSDPTRGSYEQYF
>TRBJ2-3|.|TRBV7-7|TRBD2
TGTGCTAGCAGCTTGGGACGGGGGGCAGATACGCAGTATTTT
CASSLGRGADTQYF
>TRBJ1-1|.|TRBV4-3|TRBD1
TGCGCCAGCAGCCAAGGGGACAGGGCACGACCGTTGTGGGAAGCTTTCTTT
CASSQGDRARPLWEAFF
>TRBJ1-2|.|TRBV9|.
TGTGCCAGCAGCGGAACTCGAGTAGGGGAAGGCTACACCTTC
CASSGTRVGEGYTF
>TRBJ2-7|few|TRBV2|TRBD2
TGTGCCAGCAGTAGACTAGCGGGGGGGCTCTACGAGCAGTACTTC
CASSRLAGGLYEQYF
>TRBJ1-1|few|TRBV18|.
TGTGCCAGCTCACCACCGTCTCATGGCCTCATGAACACTGAAGCTTTCTTT
CASSPPSHGLMNTEAFF
>TRBJ1-1|few|TRBV4-3|TRBD1
TGCGCCAGCAGCCGCACCCAGGGGGCCGGGACTGAAGCTTTCTTT
CASSRTQGAGTEAFF